This T cell receptor (beta chain) came from a study of blood T cell repertoires in COVID-19. The germline V gene has CDR1 LNHDA and CDR2 SQIVND (reference sequence). The CDR3 length is 13 residues. The V end was cut by 5 bases, the J end by 12 bases, with 14 bases between. Repertoires were generated with immunoSEQ multiplex PCR, while TCRdb's copy carries only in-frame clones and drops some. The sample has 150,000 to 200,000 clones, approximately 86% seen once. In its sample, this clone was seen once. The sequence derives from a man aged 18 to 29 with acute or convalescent COVID-19. The chain is built from TRBV19 and TRBJ1-6, with a tentative D call TRBD1 (5 bases). Sequencing was carried out using peripheral blood. The CDR3 sequence: CASSDALGGPLHF. DNA of the CDR3: TGTGCCAGTAGTGACGCCCTGGGGGGACCCCTCCACTTT.